This T cell receptor beta chain was recorded in a study of CD8+CD57+ T cells in acquired aplastic anemia. Study overall: DNA from sorted CD4+ and CD8+ cells averaged approximately 3.2 ug.

In its sample, this clonotype was seen a few times. All patients picked for sequencing had shown, by flow cytometry, an expansion of CD8+CD57+ cells. Patients had undergone no therapy by the time their blood was sampled. This CDR3 region has 15 residues. V was shortened by 5 bases and J by 5 bases, with 18 bases between the two germline ends. CDR3 and TCR beta VDJ profiling relied on genomic DNA as the template. TCRdb re-derived calls from the reads in MiXCR, one entry per CDR3 protein. The sample lists fewer than 250,000 distinct CDR3 sequences, 47% occurring once. Sequenced: sorted CD4+, CD8+, or CD8+CD57+ T cells (not recorded which) from PBMCs. This receptor was taken from a human donor with aplastic anemia. This rearrangement joins TRBV12-3 or TRBV12-4 to TRBJ1-1, with D possibly being TRBD1 (5 bases). The CDR3, as DNA: TGTGCCAGCAGTATTGGCGGGGGGTCGAATACTGAAGCTTTCTTT. This sequence encodes CASSIGGGSNTEAFF.